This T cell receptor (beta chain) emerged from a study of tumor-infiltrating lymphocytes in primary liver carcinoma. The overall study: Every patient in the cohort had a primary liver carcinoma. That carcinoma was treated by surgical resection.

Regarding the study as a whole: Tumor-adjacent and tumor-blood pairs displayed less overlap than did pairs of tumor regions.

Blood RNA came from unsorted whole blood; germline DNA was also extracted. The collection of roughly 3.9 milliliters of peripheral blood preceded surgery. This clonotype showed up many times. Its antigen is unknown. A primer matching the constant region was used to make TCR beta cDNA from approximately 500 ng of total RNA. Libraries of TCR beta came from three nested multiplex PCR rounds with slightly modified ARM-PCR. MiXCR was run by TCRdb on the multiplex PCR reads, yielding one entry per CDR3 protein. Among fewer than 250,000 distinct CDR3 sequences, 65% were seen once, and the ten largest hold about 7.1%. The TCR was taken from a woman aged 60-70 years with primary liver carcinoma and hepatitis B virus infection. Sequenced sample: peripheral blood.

The DNA for the CDR3 is TGTGCCAGCAGTTACCAGGGGCGGGGCACAGATACGCAGTATTTT. Amino acids: CASSYQGRGTDTQYF. The chain employs TRBV6-6 and TRBJ2-3; possible D gene TRBD1, 6 bases. The CDR3 has 15 residues. Per the germline V gene, CDR1 is MNHNY and CDR2 is SVGAGI (reference sequence). V lost 2 bases and J lost 1, with 10 bases in between.